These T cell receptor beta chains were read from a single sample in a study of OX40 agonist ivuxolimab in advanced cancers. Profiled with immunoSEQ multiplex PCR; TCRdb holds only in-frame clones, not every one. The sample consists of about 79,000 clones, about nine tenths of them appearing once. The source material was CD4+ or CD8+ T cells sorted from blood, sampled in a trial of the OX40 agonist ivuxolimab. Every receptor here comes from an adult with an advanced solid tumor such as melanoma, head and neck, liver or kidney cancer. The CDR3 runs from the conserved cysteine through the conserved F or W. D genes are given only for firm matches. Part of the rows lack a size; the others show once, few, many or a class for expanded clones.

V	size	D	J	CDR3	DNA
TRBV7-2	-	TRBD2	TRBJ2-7	CASSPTSGTPRQYF	TGTGCCAGCAGCCCGACGAGCGGGACCCCCCGGCAGTACTTC
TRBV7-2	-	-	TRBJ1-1	CASSPLEFAFF	TGTGCCAGCAGCCCCCTAGAATTCGCTTTCTTT
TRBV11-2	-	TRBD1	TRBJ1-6	CASSPLRGQGAAYNSPLHF	TGTGCCAGCAGCCCCCTCAGAGGGCAGGGGGCGGCCTATAATTCACCCCTCCACTTT
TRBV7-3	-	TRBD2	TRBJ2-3	CASSLMGTSGSPDTQYF	TGTGCCAGCAGCTTAATGGGGACTAGCGGGAGTCCGGATACGCAGTATTTT
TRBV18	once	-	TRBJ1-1	CASSPPARISTSRTEAFF	TGTGCCAGCTCACCACCCGCGAGGATCTCTACCTCTCGCACTGAAGCTTTCTTT
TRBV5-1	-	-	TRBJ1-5	CASTQDRGGDSNQPQHF	TGCGCCAGCACACAGGACCGGGGCGGAGATAGCAATCAGCCCCAGCATTTT
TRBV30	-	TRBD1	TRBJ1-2	CAWSAGQVRYTF	TGTGCCTGGAGTGCGGGACAGGTCCGCTACACCTTC
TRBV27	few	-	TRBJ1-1	CASSFIGGPRVF	TGTGCCAGCAGTTTTATTGGCGGGCCTCGGGTCTTT
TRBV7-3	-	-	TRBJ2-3	CASSLGSTDTQYF	TGTGCCAGCAGCTTAGGCTCCACAGATACGCAGTATTTT
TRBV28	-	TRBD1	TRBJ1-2	CASSPPGQGRGYTF	TGTGCCAGCAGCCCTCCGGGACAGGGACGCGGCTACACCTTC
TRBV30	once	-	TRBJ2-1	CAWGGLLSYNEQFF	TGTGCCTGGGGGGGACTCTTGAGCTACAATGAGCAGTTCTTC
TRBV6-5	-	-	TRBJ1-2	CASSYLRQHYGYTF	TGTGCCAGCAGTTACCTTAGACAGCACTATGGCTACACCTTC
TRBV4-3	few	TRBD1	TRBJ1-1	CASSQGTGGSLNTEAFF	TGCGCCAGCAGCCAAGGTACAGGGGGAAGTCTGAACACTGAAGCTTTCTTT
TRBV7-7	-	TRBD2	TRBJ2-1	CASSLSGRAGEQFF	TGTGCTAGCAGCTTAAGCGGGAGGGCTGGTGAGCAGTTCTTC
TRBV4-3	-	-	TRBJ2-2	CASSQVNPASTGELFF	TGCGCCAGCAGCCAAGTTAACCCAGCGAGCACCGGGGAGCTGTTTTTT